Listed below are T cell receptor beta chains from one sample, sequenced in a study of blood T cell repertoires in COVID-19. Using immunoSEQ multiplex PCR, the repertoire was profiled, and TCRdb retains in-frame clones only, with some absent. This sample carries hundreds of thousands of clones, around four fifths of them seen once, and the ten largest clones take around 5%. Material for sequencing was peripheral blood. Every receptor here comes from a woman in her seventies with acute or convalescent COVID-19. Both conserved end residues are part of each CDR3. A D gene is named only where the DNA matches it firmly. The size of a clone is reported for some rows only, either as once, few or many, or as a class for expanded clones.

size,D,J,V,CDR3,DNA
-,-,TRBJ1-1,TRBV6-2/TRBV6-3,CASSYSTAHTEAFF,TGTGCCAGCAGTTACTCGACAGCTCACACTGAAGCTTTCTTT
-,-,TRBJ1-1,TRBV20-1,CSASARADEAFF,TGCAGTGCTAGTGCCAGGGCCGACGAAGCTTTCTTT
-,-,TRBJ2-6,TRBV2,CTSRVYNSGANVLTF,TGTACCAGCAGGGTTTACAACTCTGGGGCCAACGTCCTGACTTTC
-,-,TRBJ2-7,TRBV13,CASSLQRSFYEQYF,TGTGCCAGCAGCTTACAGCGGTCTTTCTACGAGCAGTACTTC
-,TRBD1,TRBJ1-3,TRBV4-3,CASSPTGHGNTIYF,TGCGCCAGCAGCCCGACAGGGCACGGAAACACCATATATTTT
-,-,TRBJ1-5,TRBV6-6,CASSIRGGNQPQHF,TGTGCCAGCAGTATCAGGGGAGGCAATCAGCCCCAGCATTTT
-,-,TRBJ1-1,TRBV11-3,CASSPGGRLNTEAFF,TGTGCCAGCAGCCCGGGGGGGCGCTTGAACACTGAAGCTTTCTTT
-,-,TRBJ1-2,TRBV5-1,CASEPMGGQGYTF,TGCGCCAGCGAGCCGATGGGGGGTCAGGGCTACACCTTC
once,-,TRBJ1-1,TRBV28,CASSLRSLVNTEAFF,TGTGCCAGCAGTTTACGGAGTTTAGTGAACACTGAAGCTTTCTTT
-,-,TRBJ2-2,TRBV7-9,CASSPRGGTNTGELFF,TGTGCCAGCAGCCCACGGGGAGGTACGAACACCGGGGAGCTGTTTTTT
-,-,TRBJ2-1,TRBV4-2,CASSQDPGEGQFF,TGTGCCAGCAGCCAAGATCCAGGGGAAGGTCAGTTCTTC
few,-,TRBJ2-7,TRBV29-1,CSVVRGYEQYF,TGCAGCGTTGTAAGGGGCTACGAGCAGTACTTC
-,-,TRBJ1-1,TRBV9,CASSVGEAMNTEAFF,TGTGCCAGCAGCGTAGGAGAGGCCATGAACACTGAAGCTTTCTTT
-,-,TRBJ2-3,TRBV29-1,CSVDRGADTQYF,TGCAGCGTTGACAGGGGGGCAGATACGCAGTATTTT
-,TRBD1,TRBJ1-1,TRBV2,CASRDRQETEAFF,TGTGCCAGCAGGGACAGGCAGGAGACTGAAGCTTTCTTT
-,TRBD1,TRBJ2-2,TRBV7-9,CASSLGTGKTGELFF,TGTGCCAGCAGCCTCGGGACAGGGAAAACGGGGGAGCTGTTTTTT
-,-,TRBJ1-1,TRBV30,CAWRESREAFF,TGTGCCTGGAGGGAATCGAGGGAAGCTTTCTTT
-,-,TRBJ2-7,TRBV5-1,CASSLGGGSIYEQYF,TGCGCCAGCAGCTTGGGAGGGGGTTCTATCTACGAGCAGTACTTC
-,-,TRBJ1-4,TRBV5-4,CASSKQGAANEKLFF,TGTGCCAGCAGCAAACAGGGAGCAGCTAATGAAAAACTGTTTTTT
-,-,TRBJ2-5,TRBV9,CASTRGGTDKETQYF,TGTGCCAGCACCCGGGGGGGGACAGATAAAGAGACCCAGTACTTC
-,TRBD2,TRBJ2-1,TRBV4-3,CASSQDLAGGYNEQFF,TGCGCCAGCAGCCAAGATCTAGCGGGGGGTTACAATGAGCAGTTCTTC
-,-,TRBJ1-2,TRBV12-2,CARAGQGKNYGYTF,TGTGCAAGGGCAGGACAGGGTAAGAACTATGGCTACACCTTC
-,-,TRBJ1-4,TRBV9,CASSVDQGEKLFF,TGTGCCAGCAGCGTAGATCAGGGGGAAAAACTGTTTTTT
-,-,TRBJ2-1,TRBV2,CAGSRTQGVGQNEEQFF,TGTGCCGGAAGTCGCACACAGGGAGTGGGCCAGAATGAGGAGCAGTTCTTC
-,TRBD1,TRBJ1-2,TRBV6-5,CASSYATGNSGYTF,TGTGCCAGCAGTTACGCGACAGGGAATTCTGGCTACACCTTC
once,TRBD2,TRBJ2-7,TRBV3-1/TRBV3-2,CASSPIAGGTYEQYF,TGTGCCAGCAGCCCTATAGCGGGGGGGACGTACGAGCAGTACTTC
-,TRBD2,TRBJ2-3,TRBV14,CASSPPRGSGGAKDTQYF,TGTGCCAGCAGCCCACCCCGGGGGAGCGGGGGGGCTAAAGATACGCAGTATTTT
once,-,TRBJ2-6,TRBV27,CASSSTYSNVLTF,TGTGCCAGCAGTAGCACCTATTCCAACGTCCTGACTTTC